The 29 T cell receptor beta chains given below trace back to one sample, sequenced in a study of T cells after posttransplantation cyclophosphamide. Profiled with immunoSEQ multiplex PCR; TCRdb holds only in-frame clones, not every one. The counts give tens of thousands of clones, none of them seen only once; roughly 2.5% is held by the top ten. The specimen was PBMCs. The receptor set was obtained from a man aged 45-65 years in good health, CMV-negative, and a related stem cell transplant donor.

This clone was counted between two and nine times. V usage is TRBV11-3 and J usage is TRBJ2-2; D is perhaps TRBD2 (6 bases). The CDR3 runs to 13 residues. Germline CDR1 and CDR2: SGHNT and YENEEA. V dropped 10 bases and J dropped 2 bases, with 11 bases sitting between them. In DNA, the CDR3 is TGTGCCACCTCTGGGACTAACACCGGGGAGCTGTTTTTT. This translates into CATSGTNTGELFF.

This clone came up many times. V and J are TRBV15 and TRBJ1-4; 8 nucleotides match TRBD1. V shed 1 base, J shed 8 bases, and the junction held 9 bases outside the gene matches. CDR1 is LNHNV and CDR2 is YYDKDF in the germline V gene (reference sequence). The CDR3 runs to 16 residues. For the CDR3, the DNA is TGTGCCACCAGCAGAGGGGGACAGGCGGCGTGGGAAAAACTGTTTTTT. This encodes CATSRGGQAAWEKLFF.

This clone was detected ten times or more. The chain joins TRBV14 to TRBJ2-4, with D possibly TRBD2 on 6 matching bases. V lost 0 bases and J lost 0, with 9 bases in between. Germline CDR1 reads SGHDN; CDR2 reads FVKESK. This CDR3 is built from 16 residues. The CDR3 spells CASSQDQGLAKNIQYF. As DNA, the CDR3 is TGTGCCAGCAGCCAAGATCAGGGACTAGCCAAAAACATTCAGTACTTC.

This clone was detected many times. This chain joins TRBV6-5 and TRBJ2-1; D may be TRBD1 (5 bases). Trimming pared 1 base from V and 5 bases from J, leaving 12 bases between. Per the germline V gene, CDR1 is MNHEY and CDR2 is SVGAGI. This CDR3 is built from 15 residues. DNA for the CDR3: TGTGCCAGCAGTTACTTAAGGGGCAAACACAATGAGCAGTTCTTC. This sequence encodes CASSYLRGKHNEQFF.

This clone was observed many times. The CDR3 coding sequence is TGTGCCAGCAGCTCTTATTGGGGTGACACAGGTGCCAAAAACATTCAGTACTTC. Translation: CASSSYWGDTGAKNIQYF. J is TRBJ2-4 and V is TRBV7-9; D is perhaps TRBD1 (5 bases). The germline V gene encodes CDR1 SEHNR and CDR2 FQNEAQ (reference sequence). The CDR3 spans 18 residues. V lost 4 bases and J 1 base, leaving 20 bases between the germline ends.

This clone was recorded at least ten times. The CDR3 loop is CASSLENMNTEAFF. DNA for the CDR3: TGCGCCAGCAGCTTGGAAAACATGAACACTGAAGCTTTCTTT. The chain recombines TRBV5-1 with TRBJ1-1; D uncertain. CDR3 length: 14 amino acids. Trimming left V 0 bases short and J 0 bases short, with 6 bases between. From germline, CDR1 is SGHRS and CDR2 YFSETQ.

In its sample, this clone was seen many times. Written as DNA, the CDR3 is TGTGCCAGCAGCTTAATGCCCAGTCAGAACACTGAAGCTTTCTTT. Its protein is CASSLMPSQNTEAFF. V gene TRBV7-3 combines with J gene TRBJ1-1; D call uncertain. The germline V gene encodes CDR1 SGHTA and CDR2 FQGTGA. V was shortened by 1 base and J by 1 base, with 10 bases between the two germline ends. The CDR3 length is 15 residues.

This clone has ten or more counts. The rearrangement links TRBV19 to TRBJ1-2; the match to TRBD1 covers 8 bases. CDR3 length: 15 residues. With V trimmed by 7 bases and J by 2 bases, 9 bases remained unmatched. Per germline, CDR1 LNHDA and CDR2 SQIVND (reference sequence). The CDR3 sequence is CASIPGQGVNYGYTF. The CDR3 DNA reads as TGTGCCAGTATCCCTGGACAGGGAGTAAACTATGGCTACACCTTC.

This clone was seen repeatedly, ten times or more. The rearrangement uses TRBV14 and TRBJ1-1; 7 bases map to TRBD1. J gave up 1 base and V 2 bases, and 7 bases lay outside the gene matches. The germline V gene has CDR1 SGHDN and CDR2 FVKESK. This CDR3 is built from 16 residues. This chain's CDR3 is CASSQLQGLGNTEAFF. CDR3 in DNA: TGTGCCAGCAGCCAATTACAGGGGCTGGGGAACACTGAAGCTTTCTTT.

This clone was detected many times. CDR3 amino acids: CASSYPVGLNTEAFF. In DNA, the CDR3 is TGTGCCAGCAGCTATCCGGTGGGCTTGAACACTGAAGCTTTCTTT. V is TRBV7-2 and J is TRBJ1-1, with no clear D. The length of the CDR3 is 15 residues. CDR1 is SGHTA, CDR2 FQGNSA, per germline. V was shortened by 4 bases and J by 0 bases, with 12 bases between the two germline ends.

V gene TRBV5-4 combines with J gene TRBJ2-3, with D perhaps TRBD1 (7 bases). Germline V lookup: CDR1 SGHNT, CDR2 YYREEE (reference sequence). CDR3 length: 15 residues. V was clipped by 6 bases and J by 1 base, with 15 bases between them. CDR3 nucleotides: TGTGCCAGCAACGTAGCAGGGGGGCGCACAGATACGCAGTATTTT. Amino acid sequence: CASNVAGGRTDTQYF. Full variable domain (remainder filled in from reference TRBV5-4 and TRBJ2-3): ETGVTQSPTHLIKTRGQQVTLRCSSQSGHNTVSWYQQALGQGPQFIFQYYREEENGRGNFPPRFSGLQFPNYSSELNVNALELDDSALYLCASNVAGGRTDTQYFGPGTRLTVL.

This clone was counted at least ten times. V gene TRBV5-1 combines with J gene TRBJ2-1; TRBD1 agrees at 8 bases. CDR3 length equals 14 residues. From germline, CDR1 is SGHRS and CDR2 YFSETQ. V lost 4 bases and J lost 15; bases outside the gene matches: 15. This CDR3 is CASSIGDRPYRWFF. The CDR3 nucleotides are TGCGCCAGCAGCATCGGGGACAGGCCCTATAGGTGGTTCTTC.

In its sample, this clone was seen many times. In DNA, the CDR3 is TGTGCCAGCAGCCCGGCGGGGTCTGAAGCTTTCTTT. Encoded protein: CASSPAGSEAFF. V is TRBV21-1 and J is TRBJ1-1. TRBV21-1 is deemed a pseudogene. The CDR3 loop spans 12 amino acids.

Only a few counts were recorded for this clone. The V gene is TRBV2, the J gene TRBJ1-1; D is uncertain. The CDR3 has 11 residues. CDR1 and CDR2 from the germline V gene are SNHLY and FYNNEI. The V end lost 8 bases, the J end lost 0 bases, and 4 bases lay between the germline ends. This chain's CDR3 is CASGVNTEAFF. The CDR3, as DNA: TGTGCCAGCGGAGTGAACACTGAAGCTTTCTTT.

There are many counts of this clone. The chain has TRBV5-1 and TRBJ2-1; D remains unclear. Trimming stripped 0 bases from V and 5 bases from J, with 9 bases between. Germline CDR1 reads SGHRS; CDR2 reads YFSETQ. The CDR3 covers 14 residues. Written as DNA, the CDR3 is TGCGCCAGCAGCTTGGTACAGTTAAACAATGAGCAGTTCTTC. Its translation: CASSLVQLNNEQFF.

This clone was seen at least ten times. The V call is TRBV11-2, the J call TRBJ1-2, with TRBD1 identical over 9 bases. Trimming cost V 4 bases and J 7 bases; bases outside gene matches: 4. CDR1 SGHAT and CDR2 FQNNGV come from the germline V gene. The CDR3 sequence is 13 residues long. For the CDR3, the DNA is TGTGCCAGCAGCTCGACAGGGGGTGGTGGCTACACCTTC. This encodes CASSSTGGGGYTF.

This clone was observed many times. The chain combines TRBV7-2 with TRBJ2-3; 7 bases line up with TRBD2. Trimming removed 7 bases from V and 5 bases from J; junction bases left unmatched: 12. The CDR3 has 15 residues. Per germline, CDR1 SGHTA and CDR2 FQGNSA. CDR3 loop: CASNNPTGGGDTQYF. DNA for the CDR3: TGTGCCAGCAACAACCCAACGGGGGGTGGAGATACGCAGTATTTT.

This clone was detected many times. This chain connects TRBV5-1 to TRBJ2-2; 7 bases are shared with TRBD1. This CDR3 has 17 residues. Germline trimming cut 0 bases from V and 4 bases from J; bases unmatched to any gene: 9. Germline V gene data show CDR1 as SGHRS and CDR2 as YFSETQ. CDR3 region: CASSLASGTAITGELFF. In DNA form, the CDR3 reads TGCGCCAGCAGCTTGGCTTCCGGGACAGCTATCACCGGGGAGCTGTTTTTT. The variable domain in full, completed from reference TRBV5-1 and TRBJ2-2, reads KAGVTQTPRYLIKTRGQQVTLSCSPISGHRSVSWYQQTPGQGLQFLFEYFSETQRNKGNFPGRFSGRQFSNSRSEMNVSTLELGDSALYLCASSLASGTAITGELFFGEGSRLTVL.

This clone was detected ten times or more. J is TRBJ2-1 and V is TRBV2; 7 bases match TRBD2. V was clipped by 5 bases and J by 6 bases; unmatched bases: 7. The CDR3 is 14 amino acids. In germline, CDR1 is SNHLY, CDR2 FYNNEI. For the CDR3, the DNA is TGTGCCAGCAGTATTACGGGGGGAGGCAATGAGCAGTTCTTC. Translating gives CASSITGGGNEQFF.

This clone was detected many times. The chain combines TRBV9 with TRBJ2-5, with a possible D match to TRBD2 (5 bases). V lost 6 bases to trimming and J lost 1 base, with 16 bases between them. The CDR3 loop spans 15 amino acids. CDR1 and CDR2 (germline): SGDLS, YYNGEE. CDR3: CASTPRRGIQETQYF. The CDR3 nucleotides are TGTGCCAGCACCCCCAGACGGGGAATCCAAGAGACCCAGTACTTC. The full variable domain, completed using reference TRBV9 and TRBJ2-5, is DSGVTQTPKHLITATGQRVTLRCSPRSGDLSVYWYQQSLDQGLQFLIQYYNGEERAKGNILERFSAQQFPDLHSELNLSSLELGDSALYFCASTPRRGIQETQYFGPGTRLLVL.

This clone was detected ten times or more. The rearrangement uses TRBV21-1 and TRBJ2-2; the table's D gene call, TRBD2, was not cross checked with the DNA. TRBV21-1 is an annotated pseudogene. The CDR3 has 20 residues. This chain's CDR3 is CASSARSGAGGPTNTGELFF. DNA for the CDR3: TGTGCCAGCAGCGCCAGGTCAGGGGCCGGGGGGCCCACGAACACCGGGGAGCTGTTTTTT.

This clone came up many times. The V call is TRBV10-3, the J call TRBJ1-1, with 8 bases that match TRBD1. This CDR3 is 13 amino acids long. The V gene's germline CDR1 is ENHRY and CDR2 SYGVKD. V was clipped by 5 bases and J by 4 bases; unmatched bases: 3. The CDR3 is CAISYDRGTEAFF. Written as DNA, the CDR3 is TGTGCCATCAGTTACGACAGGGGCACTGAAGCTTTCTTT.

This clone came up many times. This chain joins TRBV30 and TRBJ1-1; weak D call: TRBD1 (6 bases). CDR1 is GTSNPN and CDR2 is SVGIG in the germline V gene (reference sequence). The CDR3 runs to 15 residues. The germline V and J ends were trimmed by 4 bases and 0 bases, with 15 bases remaining between them. For the CDR3, the DNA is TGTGCCTGGATGGAGGACAGTGGGGTGAACACTGAAGCTTTCTTT. Protein: CAWMEDSGVNTEAFF.

This clone was observed at least ten times. The V call is TRBV9, the J call TRBJ1-1, with D perhaps matching TRBD1 (6 bases). Deletions cut 3 bases from V and 12 bases from J, with 18 bases between. The CDR3 has 13 residues. Germline-derived CDR1 and CDR2 are SGDLS and YYNGEE. CDR3 nucleotides: TGTGCCAGCAGCGAGAACCTACAGGGAGTAACTTTCTTT. This gives the protein CASSENLQGVTFF. Looking up the rest from reference TRBV9 and TRBJ1-1 gives the full variable domain: DSGVTQTPKHLITATGQRVTLRCSPRSGDLSVYWYQQSLDQGLQFLIQYYNGEERAKGNILERFSAQQFPDLHSELNLSSLELGDSALYFCASSENLQGVTFFGQGTRLTVV.

This clone was seen at least ten times. This chain uses TRBV19 with TRBJ1-1; D is unresolved. V was trimmed by 5 bases and J by 0 bases, leaving 19 bases between them. In germline, CDR1 is LNHDA, CDR2 SQIVND (reference sequence). The CDR3 has 17 amino acids. CDR3 protein: CASSLRTSRVMNTEAFF. CDR3 DNA: TGTGCCAGTAGTCTCCGAACGTCGAGGGTCATGAACACTGAAGCTTTCTTT.

This clone appeared many times. V usage is TRBV5-1 and J usage is TRBJ1-2; D unclear. The V end lost 1 base, the J end lost 1 base, and 5 bases lay between the germline ends. This CDR3 is 13 amino acids long. The V gene's germline CDR1 is SGHRS and CDR2 YFSETQ. The CDR3 protein is CASSLNGNYGYTF. CDR3 sequence (DNA): TGCGCCAGCAGCTTGAACGGTAACTATGGCTACACCTTC.

This clone was seen many times. The V gene is TRBV12-5, the J gene TRBJ2-5; 7 bases are a match to TRBD1. The J segment lost 2 bases and the V segment lost 4 bases, leaving 1 base of the junction unmatched. Germline CDR1 LGHNT, CDR2 FRNRAP. CDR3 length: 13 residues. DNA for the CDR3: TGTGCTAGTGGTTCAGGGGGACAAGAGACCCAGTACTTC. Its protein product is CASGSGGQETQYF. The whole variable domain, filled in from reference TRBV12-5 and TRBJ2-5, reads DARVTQTPRHKVTEMGQEVTMRCQPILGHNTVFWYRQTMMQGLELLAYFRNRAPLDDSGMPKDRFSAEMPDATLATLKIQPSEPRDSAVYFCASGSGGQETQYFGPGTRLLVL.

This clone was picked up many times. The genes are TRBV6-5 and TRBJ2-7, with D perhaps matching TRBD2 (5 bases). The CDR3 runs to 14 residues. V lost 0 bases to trimming and J lost 2 bases, with 8 bases between them. In germline, CDR1 is MNHEY, CDR2 SVGAGI. CDR3 amino acids: CASSYSRDTYEQYF. DNA of the CDR3: TGTGCCAGCAGTTACTCCCGGGATACCTACGAGCAGTACTTC.

Of note for this clone: The junction departs from the called germline gene at one end, perhaps through a read error. The CDR3 nucleotides read TGTGCCATCAGTGAAGGGGCGGGATGGGCTCAAGAGGCCCAGTACTTC. Encoded protein: CAISEGAGWAQEAQYF. J is TRBJ2-5 and V is TRBV10-3; D may be TRBD2 (6 bases). There are 16 residues in the CDR3. CDR1 and CDR2 (germline): ENHRY, SYGVKD.